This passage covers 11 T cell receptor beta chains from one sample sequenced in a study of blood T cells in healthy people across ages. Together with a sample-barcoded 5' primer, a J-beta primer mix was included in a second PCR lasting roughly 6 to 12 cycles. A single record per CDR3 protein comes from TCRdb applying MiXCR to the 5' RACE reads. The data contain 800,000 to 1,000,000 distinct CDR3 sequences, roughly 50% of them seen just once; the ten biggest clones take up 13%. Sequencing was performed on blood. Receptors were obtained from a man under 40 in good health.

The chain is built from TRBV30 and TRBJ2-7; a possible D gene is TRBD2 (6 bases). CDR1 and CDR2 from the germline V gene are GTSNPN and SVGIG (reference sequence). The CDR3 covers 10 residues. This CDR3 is CAGGVFEQYF. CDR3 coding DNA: TGTGCTGGAGGGGTATTCGAGCAGTACTTC.

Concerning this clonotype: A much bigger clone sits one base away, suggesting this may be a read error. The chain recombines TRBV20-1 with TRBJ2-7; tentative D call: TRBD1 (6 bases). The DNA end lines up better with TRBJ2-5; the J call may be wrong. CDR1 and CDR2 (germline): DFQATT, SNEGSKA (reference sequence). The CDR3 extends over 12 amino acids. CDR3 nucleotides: TGCAGTGCTACAGGGGACCGAGAGACCCAGTACTTC. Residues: CSATGDRETQYF.

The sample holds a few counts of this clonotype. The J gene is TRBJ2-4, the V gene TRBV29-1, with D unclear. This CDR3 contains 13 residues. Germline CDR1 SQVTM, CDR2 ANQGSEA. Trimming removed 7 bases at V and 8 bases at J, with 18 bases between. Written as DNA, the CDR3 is TGCAGCGCCCTCAGTTGGGTTGGAGACATTCAGTACTTC. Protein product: CSALSWVGDIQYF.

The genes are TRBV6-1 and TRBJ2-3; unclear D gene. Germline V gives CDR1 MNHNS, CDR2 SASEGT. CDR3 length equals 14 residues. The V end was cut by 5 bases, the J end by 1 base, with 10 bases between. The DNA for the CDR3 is TGTGCCAGCAGTATCGCCGCCGGCACAGATACGCAGTATTTT. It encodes CASSIAAGTDTQYF.

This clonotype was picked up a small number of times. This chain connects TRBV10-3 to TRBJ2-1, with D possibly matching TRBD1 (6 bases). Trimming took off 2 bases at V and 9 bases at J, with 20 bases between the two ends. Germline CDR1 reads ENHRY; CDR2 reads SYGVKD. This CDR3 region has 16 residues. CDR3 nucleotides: TGTGCCATCAGTGAGGCAGCCGGGACAACACAAGGTGAGCAGTTCTTC. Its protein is CAISEAAGTTQGEQFF.

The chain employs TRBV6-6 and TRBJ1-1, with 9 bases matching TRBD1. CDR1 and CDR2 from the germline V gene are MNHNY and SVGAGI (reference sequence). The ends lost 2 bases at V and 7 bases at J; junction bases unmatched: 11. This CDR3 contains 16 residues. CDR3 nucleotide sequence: TGTGCCAGCAGTTACGCGAGACAGGGGGAGGGGGGTGAAGCTTTCTTT. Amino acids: CASSYARQGEGGEAFF.

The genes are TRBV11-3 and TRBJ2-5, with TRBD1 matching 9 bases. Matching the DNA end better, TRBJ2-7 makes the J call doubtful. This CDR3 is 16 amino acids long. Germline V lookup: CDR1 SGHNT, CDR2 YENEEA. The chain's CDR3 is CASSFGRTGVIHEQYF. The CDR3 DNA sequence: TGTGCCAGCAGCTTTGGCAGGACAGGGGTTATCCACGAGCAGTACTTC.

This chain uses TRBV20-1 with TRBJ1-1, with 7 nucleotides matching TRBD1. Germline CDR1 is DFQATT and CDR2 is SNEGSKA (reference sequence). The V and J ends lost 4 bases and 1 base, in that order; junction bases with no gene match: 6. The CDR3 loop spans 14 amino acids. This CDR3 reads CSATYRGGNTEAFF. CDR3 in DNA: TGCAGTGCTACATACAGGGGCGGGAACACTGAAGCTTTCTTT.

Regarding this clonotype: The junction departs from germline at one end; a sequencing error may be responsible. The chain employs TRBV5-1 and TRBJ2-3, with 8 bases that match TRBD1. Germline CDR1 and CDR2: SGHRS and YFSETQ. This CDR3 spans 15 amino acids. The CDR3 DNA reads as TGCGCTAGCAGCAAACAGGGGGATCGTACAGATACGCAGTATTTT. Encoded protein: CASSKQGDRTDTQYF.

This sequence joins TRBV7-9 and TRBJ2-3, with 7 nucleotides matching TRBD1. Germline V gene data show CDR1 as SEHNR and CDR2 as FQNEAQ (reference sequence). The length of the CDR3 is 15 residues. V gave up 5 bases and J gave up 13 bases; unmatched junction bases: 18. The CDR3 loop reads CASSQPGTVHAPKYF. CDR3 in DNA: TGTGCCAGCAGCCAGCCCGGGACAGTTCACGCCCCCAAGTATTTT.

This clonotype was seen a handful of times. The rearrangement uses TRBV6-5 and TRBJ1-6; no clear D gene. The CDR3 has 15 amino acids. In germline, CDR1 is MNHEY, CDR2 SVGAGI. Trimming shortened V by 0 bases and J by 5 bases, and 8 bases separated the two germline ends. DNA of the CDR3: TGTGCCAGCAGTTACTCGAAAGGGAATAATTCACCCCTCCACTTT. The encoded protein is CASSYSKGNNSPLHF.